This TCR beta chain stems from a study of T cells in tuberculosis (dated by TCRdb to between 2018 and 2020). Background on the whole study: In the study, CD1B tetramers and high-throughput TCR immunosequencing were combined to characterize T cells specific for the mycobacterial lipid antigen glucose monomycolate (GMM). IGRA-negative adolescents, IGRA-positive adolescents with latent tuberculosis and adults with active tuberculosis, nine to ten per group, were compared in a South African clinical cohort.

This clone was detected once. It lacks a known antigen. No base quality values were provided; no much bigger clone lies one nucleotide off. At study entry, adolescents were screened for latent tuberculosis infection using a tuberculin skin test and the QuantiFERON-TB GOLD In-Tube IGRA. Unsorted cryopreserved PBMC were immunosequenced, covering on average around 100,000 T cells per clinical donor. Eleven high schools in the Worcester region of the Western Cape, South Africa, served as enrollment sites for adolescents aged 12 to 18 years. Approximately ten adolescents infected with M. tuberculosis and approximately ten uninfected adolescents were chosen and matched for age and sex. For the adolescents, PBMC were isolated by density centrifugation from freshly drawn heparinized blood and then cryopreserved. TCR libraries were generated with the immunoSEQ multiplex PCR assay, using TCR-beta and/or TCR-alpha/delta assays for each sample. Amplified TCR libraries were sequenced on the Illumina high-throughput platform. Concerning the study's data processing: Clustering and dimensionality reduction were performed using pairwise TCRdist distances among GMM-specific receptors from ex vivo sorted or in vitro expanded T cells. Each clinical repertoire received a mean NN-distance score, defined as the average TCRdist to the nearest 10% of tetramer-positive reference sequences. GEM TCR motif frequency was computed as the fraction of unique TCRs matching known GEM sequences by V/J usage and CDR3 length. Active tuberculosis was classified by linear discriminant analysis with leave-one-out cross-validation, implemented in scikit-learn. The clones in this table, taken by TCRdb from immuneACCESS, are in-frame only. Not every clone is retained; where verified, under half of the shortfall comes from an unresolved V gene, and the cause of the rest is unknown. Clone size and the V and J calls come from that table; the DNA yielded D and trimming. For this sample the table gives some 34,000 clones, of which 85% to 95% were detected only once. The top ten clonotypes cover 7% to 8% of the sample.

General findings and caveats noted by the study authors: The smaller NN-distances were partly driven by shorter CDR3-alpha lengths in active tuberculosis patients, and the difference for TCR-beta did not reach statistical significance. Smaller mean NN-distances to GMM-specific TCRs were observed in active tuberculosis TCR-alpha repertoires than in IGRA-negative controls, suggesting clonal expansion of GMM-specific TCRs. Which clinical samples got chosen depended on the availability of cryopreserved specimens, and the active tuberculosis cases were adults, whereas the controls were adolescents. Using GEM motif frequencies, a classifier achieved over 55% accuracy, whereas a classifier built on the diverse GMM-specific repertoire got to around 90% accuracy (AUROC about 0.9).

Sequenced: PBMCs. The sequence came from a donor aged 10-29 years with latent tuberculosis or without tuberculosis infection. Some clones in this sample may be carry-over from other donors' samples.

The CDR3 corresponds to CASSLVRRDEAFF. The DNA sequence reads TGTGCCAGCAGCTTGGTCAGGAGGGATGAAGCTTTCTTT. This chain is built from TRBV5-6 and TRBJ1-1; the D gene remains uncertain. There are 13 amino acids in the CDR3, from cysteine to phenylalanine inclusive. Here the CDR3 DNA is all that survives: 39 bases in frame from base 1. CDR1 and CDR2 were assigned from the germline V gene as SGHDT and YYEEEE. At the junction V is shortened by 0 bases and J by 7 bases, with 10 bases in between.